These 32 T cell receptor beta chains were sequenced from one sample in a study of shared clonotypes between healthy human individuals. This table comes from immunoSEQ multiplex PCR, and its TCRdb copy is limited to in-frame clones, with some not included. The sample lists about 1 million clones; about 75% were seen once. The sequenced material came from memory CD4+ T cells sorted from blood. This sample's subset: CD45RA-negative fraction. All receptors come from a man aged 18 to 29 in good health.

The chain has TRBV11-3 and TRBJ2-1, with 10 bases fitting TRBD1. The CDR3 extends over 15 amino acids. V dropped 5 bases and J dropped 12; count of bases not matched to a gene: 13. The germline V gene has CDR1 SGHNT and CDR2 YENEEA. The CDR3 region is CASSRGGTGDNLQFF. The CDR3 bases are TGTGCCAGCAGCCGAGGAGGGACAGGGGACAATCTGCAGTTCTTC.

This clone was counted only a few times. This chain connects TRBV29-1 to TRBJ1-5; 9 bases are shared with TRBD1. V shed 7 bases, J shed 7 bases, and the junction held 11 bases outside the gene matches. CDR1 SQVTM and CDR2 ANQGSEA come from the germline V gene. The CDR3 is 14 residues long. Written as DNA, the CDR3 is TGCAGCGGCGGGACAGGGACTCCTGGGCAGCCCCAGCATTTT. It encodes CSGGTGTPGQPQHF. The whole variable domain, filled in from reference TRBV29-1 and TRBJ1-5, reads SAVISQKPSRDICQRGTSLTIQCQVDSQVTMMFWYRQQPGQSLTLIATANQGSEATYESGFVIDKFPISRPNLTFSTLTVSNMSPEDSSIYLCSGGTGTPGQPQHFGDGTRLSIL.

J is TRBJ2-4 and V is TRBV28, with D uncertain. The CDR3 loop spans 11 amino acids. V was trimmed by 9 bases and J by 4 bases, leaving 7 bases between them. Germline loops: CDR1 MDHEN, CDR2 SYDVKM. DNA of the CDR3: TGTGCCAGTGTCTGGAAAAACATTCAGTACTTC. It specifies CASVWKNIQYF.

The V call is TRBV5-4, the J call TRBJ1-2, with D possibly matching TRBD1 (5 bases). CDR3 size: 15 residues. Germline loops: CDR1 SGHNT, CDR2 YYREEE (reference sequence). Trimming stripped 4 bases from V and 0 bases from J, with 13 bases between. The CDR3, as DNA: TGTGCCAGCAGCACTTATGCGGGGGCTAACTATGGCTACACCTTC. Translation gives CASSTYAGANYGYTF.

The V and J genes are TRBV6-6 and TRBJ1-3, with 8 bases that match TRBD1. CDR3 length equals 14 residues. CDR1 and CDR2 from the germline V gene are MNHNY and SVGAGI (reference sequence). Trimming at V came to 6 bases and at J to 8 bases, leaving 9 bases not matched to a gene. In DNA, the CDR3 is TGTGCCAGCAGAAGACCGACAGGGGAGTACACCATATATTTT. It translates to CASRRPTGEYTIYF.

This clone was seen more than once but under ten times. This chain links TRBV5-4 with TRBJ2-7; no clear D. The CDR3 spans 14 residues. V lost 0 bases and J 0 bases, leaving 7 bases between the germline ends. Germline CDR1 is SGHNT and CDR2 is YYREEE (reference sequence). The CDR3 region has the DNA TGTGCCAGCAGCTTGGCGGGTAGCTCCTACGAGCAGTACTTC. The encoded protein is CASSLAGSSYEQYF.

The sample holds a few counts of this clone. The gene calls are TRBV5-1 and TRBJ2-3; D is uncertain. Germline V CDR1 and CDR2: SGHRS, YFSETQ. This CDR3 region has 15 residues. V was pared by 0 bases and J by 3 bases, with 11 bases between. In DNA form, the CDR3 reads TGCGCCAGCAGCTTGGGGGCTAGTGATACAGATACGCAGTATTTT. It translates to CASSLGASDTDTQYF.

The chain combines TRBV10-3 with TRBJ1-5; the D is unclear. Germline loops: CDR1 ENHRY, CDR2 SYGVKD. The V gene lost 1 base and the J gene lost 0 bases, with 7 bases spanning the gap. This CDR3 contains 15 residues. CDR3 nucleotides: TGTGCCATCAGTGAGTTTCCGGATAGCAATCAGCCCCAGCATTTT. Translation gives CAISEFPDSNQPQHF.

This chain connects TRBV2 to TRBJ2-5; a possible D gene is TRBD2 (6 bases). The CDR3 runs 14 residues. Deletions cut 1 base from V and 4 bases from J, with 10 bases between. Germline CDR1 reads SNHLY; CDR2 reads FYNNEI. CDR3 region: CASSEGQGGETQYF. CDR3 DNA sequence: TGTGCCAGCAGTGAAGGGCAGGGAGGAGAGACCCAGTACTTC. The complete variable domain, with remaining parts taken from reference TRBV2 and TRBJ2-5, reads EPEVTQTPSHQVTQMGQEVILRCVPISNHLYFYWYRQILGQKVEFLVSFYNNEISEKSEIFDDQFSVERPDGSNFTLKIRSTKLEDSAMYFCASSEGQGGETQYFGPGTRLLVL.

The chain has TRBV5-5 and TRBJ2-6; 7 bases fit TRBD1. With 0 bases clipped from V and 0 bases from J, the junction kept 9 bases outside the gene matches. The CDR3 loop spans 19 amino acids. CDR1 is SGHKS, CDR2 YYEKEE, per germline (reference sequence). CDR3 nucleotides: TGTGCCAGCAGCTTGGAAACCGGGACAGCCTACTCTGGGGCCAACGTCCTGACTTTC. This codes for CASSLETGTAYSGANVLTF.

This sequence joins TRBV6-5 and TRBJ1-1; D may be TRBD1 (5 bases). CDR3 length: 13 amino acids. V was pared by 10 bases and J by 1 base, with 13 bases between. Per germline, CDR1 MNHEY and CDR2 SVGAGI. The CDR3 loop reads CATRESGNTEAFF. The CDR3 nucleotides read TGTGCCACCAGGGAGTCCGGGAACACTGAAGCTTTCTTT.

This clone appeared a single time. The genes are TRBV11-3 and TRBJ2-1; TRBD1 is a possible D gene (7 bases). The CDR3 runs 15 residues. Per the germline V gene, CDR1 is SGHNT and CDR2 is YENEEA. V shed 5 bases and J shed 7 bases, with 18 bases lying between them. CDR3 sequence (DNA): TGTGCCAGCAGCCCAGGGGGGCCCGGGCGGAATGAGCAGTTCTTC. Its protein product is CASSPGGPGRNEQFF.

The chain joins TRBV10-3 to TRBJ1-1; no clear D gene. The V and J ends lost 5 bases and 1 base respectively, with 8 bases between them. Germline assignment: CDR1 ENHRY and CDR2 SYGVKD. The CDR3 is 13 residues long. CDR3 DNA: TGTGCCATCAGTATCAAGGAGAACACTGAAGCTTTCTTT. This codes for CAISIKENTEAFF.

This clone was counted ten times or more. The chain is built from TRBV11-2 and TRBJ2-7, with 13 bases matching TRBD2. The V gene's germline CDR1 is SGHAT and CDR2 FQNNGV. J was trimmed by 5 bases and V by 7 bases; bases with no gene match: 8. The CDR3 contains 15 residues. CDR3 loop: CASTQTGLAGHEQYF. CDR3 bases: TGTGCCAGCACGCAGACGGGACTAGCGGGACACGAGCAGTACTTC.

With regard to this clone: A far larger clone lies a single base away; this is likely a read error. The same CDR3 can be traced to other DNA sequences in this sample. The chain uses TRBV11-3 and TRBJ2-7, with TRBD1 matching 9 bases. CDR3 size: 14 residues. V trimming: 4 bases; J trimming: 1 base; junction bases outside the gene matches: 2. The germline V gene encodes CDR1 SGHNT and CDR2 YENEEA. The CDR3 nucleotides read TGTGCCAGCAGCTCAGGGACAGGGTCCTACGAGCAGTACTTC. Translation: CASSSGTGSYEQYF.

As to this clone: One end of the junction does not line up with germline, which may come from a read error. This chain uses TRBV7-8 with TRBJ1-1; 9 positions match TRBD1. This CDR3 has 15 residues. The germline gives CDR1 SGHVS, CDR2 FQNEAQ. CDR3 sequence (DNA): TGTGCCGGCAGCGTCGCGGGACAGGGAAACACTGAAGCTTTCTTT. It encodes CAGSVAGQGNTEAFF. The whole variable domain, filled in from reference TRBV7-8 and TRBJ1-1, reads GAGVSQSPRYKVAKRGQDVALRCDPISGHVSLFWYQQALGQGPEFLTYFQNEAQLDKSGLPSDRFFAERPEGSVSTLKIQRTQQEDSAVYLCAGSVAGQGNTEAFFGQGTRLTVV.

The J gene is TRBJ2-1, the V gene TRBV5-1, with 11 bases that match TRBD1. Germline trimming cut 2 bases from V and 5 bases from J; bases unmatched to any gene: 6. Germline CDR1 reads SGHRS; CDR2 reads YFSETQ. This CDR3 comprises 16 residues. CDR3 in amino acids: CASSFRDRGYHNEQFF. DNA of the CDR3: TGCGCCAGCAGCTTCCGGGACAGGGGGTATCACAATGAGCAGTTCTTC.

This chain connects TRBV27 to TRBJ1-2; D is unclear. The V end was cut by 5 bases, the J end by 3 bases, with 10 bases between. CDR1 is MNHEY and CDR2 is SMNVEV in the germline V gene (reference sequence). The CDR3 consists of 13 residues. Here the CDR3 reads CASSPTGYYGYTF. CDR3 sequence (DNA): TGTGCCAGCAGTCCGACGGGTTACTATGGCTACACCTTC.

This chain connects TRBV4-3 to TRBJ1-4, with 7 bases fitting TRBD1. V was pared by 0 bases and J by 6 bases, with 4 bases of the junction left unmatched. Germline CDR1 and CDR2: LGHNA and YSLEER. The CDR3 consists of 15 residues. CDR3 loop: CASSQEQGRYEKLFF. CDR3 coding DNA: TGCGCCAGCAGCCAAGAACAGGGGCGTTATGAAAAACTGTTTTTT.

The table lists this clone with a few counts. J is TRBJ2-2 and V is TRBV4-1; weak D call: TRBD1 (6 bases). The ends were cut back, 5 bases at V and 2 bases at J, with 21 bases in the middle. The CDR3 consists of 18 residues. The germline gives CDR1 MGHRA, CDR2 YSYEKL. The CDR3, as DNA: TGCGCCAGCAGCTCCCGAGTCCACAGGGCGAGAAACACCGGGGAGCTGTTTTTT. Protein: CASSSRVHRARNTGELFF.

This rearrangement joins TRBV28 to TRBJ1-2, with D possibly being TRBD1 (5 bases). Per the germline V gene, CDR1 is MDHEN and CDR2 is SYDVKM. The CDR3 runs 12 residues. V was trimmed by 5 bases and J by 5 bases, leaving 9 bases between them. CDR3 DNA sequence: TGTGCCAGCAGTCGTAGACAGTATGGCTACACCTTC. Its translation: CASSRRQYGYTF.

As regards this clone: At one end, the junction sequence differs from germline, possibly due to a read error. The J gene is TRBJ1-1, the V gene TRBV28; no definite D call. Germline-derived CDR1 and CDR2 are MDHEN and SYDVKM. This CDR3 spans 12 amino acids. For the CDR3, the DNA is TGTGCCAGCAGTATTAAAGGGTACTCGATGGTCTTT. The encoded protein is CASSIKGYSMVF.

The CDR3 protein is CATSRRIEAGSRNQPQHF. The CDR3 nucleotides are TGTGCCACCAGCAGACGAATCGAGGCAGGGAGTCGCAATCAGCCCCAGCATTTT. The chain has TRBV15 and TRBJ1-5, with D tentatively TRBD1 (5 bases). Germline CDR1 reads LNHNV; CDR2 reads YYDKDF (reference sequence). Trimming pared 2 bases from V and 2 bases from J, leaving 19 bases between. CDR3 size: 18 residues.

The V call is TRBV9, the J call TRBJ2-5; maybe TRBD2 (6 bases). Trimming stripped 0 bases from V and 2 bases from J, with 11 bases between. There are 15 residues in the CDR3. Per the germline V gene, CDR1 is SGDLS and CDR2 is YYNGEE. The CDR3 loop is CASSVGGRWQETQYF. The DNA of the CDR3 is TGTGCCAGCAGCGTAGGAGGGAGGTGGCAAGAGACCCAGTACTTC.

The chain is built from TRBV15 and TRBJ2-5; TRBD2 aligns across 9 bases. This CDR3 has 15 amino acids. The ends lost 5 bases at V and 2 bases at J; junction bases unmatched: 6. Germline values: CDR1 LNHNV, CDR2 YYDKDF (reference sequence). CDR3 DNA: TGTGCCACCAGCCCCCTCCTAGCGGGGCAAGAGACCCAGTACTTC. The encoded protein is CATSPLLAGQETQYF.

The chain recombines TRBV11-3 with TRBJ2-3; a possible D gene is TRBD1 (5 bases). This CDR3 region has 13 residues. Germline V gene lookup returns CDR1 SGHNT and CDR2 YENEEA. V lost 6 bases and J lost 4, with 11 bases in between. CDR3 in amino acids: CASRGPGSDTQYF. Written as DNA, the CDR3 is TGTGCCAGCAGGGGGCCTGGCTCAGATACGCAGTATTTT.

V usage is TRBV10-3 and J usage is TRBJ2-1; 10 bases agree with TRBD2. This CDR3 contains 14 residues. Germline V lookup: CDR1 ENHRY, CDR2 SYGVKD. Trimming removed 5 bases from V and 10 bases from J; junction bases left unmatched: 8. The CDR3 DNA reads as TGTGCCATCAGTAGCGGGGGGGCCCGGGCCGAGCAGTTCTTC. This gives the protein CAISSGGARAEQFF.

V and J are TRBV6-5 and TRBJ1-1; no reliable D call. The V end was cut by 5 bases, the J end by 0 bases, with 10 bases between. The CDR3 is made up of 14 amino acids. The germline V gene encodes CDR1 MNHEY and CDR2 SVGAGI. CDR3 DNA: TGTGCCAGCAGTCCCGGAGGGTTGAACACTGAAGCTTTCTTT. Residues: CASSPGGLNTEAFF.

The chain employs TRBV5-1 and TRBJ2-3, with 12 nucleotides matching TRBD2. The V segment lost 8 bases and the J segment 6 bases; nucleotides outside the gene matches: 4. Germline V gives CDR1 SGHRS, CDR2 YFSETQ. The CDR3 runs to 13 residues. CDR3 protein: CASQLAGGDTQYF. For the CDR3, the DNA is TGCGCCAGTCAACTAGCGGGAGGTGATACGCAGTATTTT.

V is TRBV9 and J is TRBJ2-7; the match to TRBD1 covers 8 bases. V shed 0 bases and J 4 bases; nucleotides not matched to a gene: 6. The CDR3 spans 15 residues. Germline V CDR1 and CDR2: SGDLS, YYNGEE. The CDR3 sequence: CASSVGAGGTYEQYF. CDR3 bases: TGTGCCAGCAGCGTAGGGGCAGGGGGCACATACGAGCAGTACTTC.

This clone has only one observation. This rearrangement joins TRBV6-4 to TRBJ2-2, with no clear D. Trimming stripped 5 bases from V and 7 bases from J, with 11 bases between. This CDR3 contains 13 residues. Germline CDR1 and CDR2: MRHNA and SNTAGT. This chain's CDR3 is CASSLSTVGELFF. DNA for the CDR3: TGTGCCAGCAGTCTCTCGACCGTCGGGGAGCTGTTTTTT.

CDR3 sequence reads: CASSFSSYNSPLHF. CDR3 DNA: TGTGCCAGCAGTTTTAGCTCCTATAATTCACCCCTCCACTTT. The genes are TRBV7-3 and TRBJ1-6, with D unresolved. Trimming took 6 bases from V and 0 from J, leaving 6 bases between them. CDR1 and CDR2 (germline): SGHTA, FQGTGA. The CDR3 loop spans 14 amino acids.